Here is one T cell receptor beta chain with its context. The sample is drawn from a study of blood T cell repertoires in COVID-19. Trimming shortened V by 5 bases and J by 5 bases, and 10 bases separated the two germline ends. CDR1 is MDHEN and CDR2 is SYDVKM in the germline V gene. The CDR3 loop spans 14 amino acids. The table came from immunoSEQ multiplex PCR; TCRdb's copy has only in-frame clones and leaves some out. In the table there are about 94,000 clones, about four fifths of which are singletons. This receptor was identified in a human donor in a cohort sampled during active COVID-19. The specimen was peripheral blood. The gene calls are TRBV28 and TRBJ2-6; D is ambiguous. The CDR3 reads CASSIPRRANVLTF. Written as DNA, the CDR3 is TGTGCCAGCAGTATCCCCAGGAGGGCCAACGTCCTGACTTTC.